The 26 T cell receptor beta chains below were found in one sample sequenced in a study of T cell responses to AZD1222 COVID-19 vaccine. Generated by immunoSEQ multiplex PCR, the TCRdb table keeps only in-frame clones and is missing some. The table lists around 140,000 clones, approximately 85% of them singletons. The material sequenced was peripheral blood, taken on day 0 of AZD1222 vaccination. Receptors originate from an adult in good health.

The chain has TRBV3-1 (or the pseudogene TRBV3-2) and TRBJ1-1; D gene unclear. The CDR3 is 17 residues long. Trimming stripped 3 bases from V and 3 bases from J, with 20 bases between. Germline values: CDR1 LGHDT, CDR2 YNNKEL (reference sequence). CDR3 protein: CASSQLTLRKTDTEAFF. CDR3 nucleotides: TGTGCCAGCAGCCAGTTAACCTTAAGGAAAACCGACACTGAAGCTTTCTTT.

The V gene is TRBV5-1, the J gene TRBJ2-5, with 13 nucleotides matching TRBD2. V lost 4 bases, J lost 5 bases, and 8 bases stayed unmatched. The CDR3 totals 16 residues. CDR1 SGHRS and CDR2 YFSETQ come from the germline V gene. The CDR3 loop reads CASSTSGGALGETQYF. CDR3 DNA sequence: TGCGCCAGCAGCACTAGCGGGGGGGCACTAGGGGAGACCCAGTACTTC.

In this sample, this clone turned up once. The chain carries TRBV6-2 or TRBV6-3 and TRBJ2-7; no definite D call. The CDR3 totals 11 residues. Trimming shortened V by 4 bases and J by 4 bases, and 5 bases separated the two germline ends. Germline-derived CDR1 and CDR2 are MNHEY and SVGEGT. DNA for the CDR3: TGTGCCAGCAGTTTGGGGTACGAGCAGTACTTC. Translating it yields CASSLGYEQYF.

Only one count was recorded for this clone. This rearrangement joins TRBV5-1 to TRBJ1-1; D not certain. Germline CDR1 reads SGHRS; CDR2 reads YFSETQ. The V and J ends lost 1 base and 5 bases respectively, with 9 bases between them. The CDR3 sequence is 13 residues long. The CDR3 nucleotides read TGCGCCAGCAGCTTGTTTAGTGGAACTGAAGCTTTCTTT. This gives the protein CASSLFSGTEAFF.

With respect to this clone: One junction end disagrees with the germline gene, perhaps due to a read error. CDR3 sequence (DNA): TGTGCCAGCCCACCCGGACAGGGCGGCAATCAGCCCCAGCATTTT. Protein: CASPPGQGGNQPQHF. The chain combines TRBV18 with TRBJ1-5, with 8 positions matching TRBD1. The CDR3 length is 15 residues. Germline V CDR1 and CDR2: KGHSH, LQKENI.

The genes are TRBV18 and TRBJ2-1; D perhaps matches TRBD2 (6 bases). This CDR3 is 13 amino acids long. The germline V gene encodes CDR1 KGHSH and CDR2 LQKENI. Trimming left V 6 bases short and J 10 bases short, with 16 bases between. CDR3 DNA: TGTGCCAGCTCTCTCGGGACTTTCAACGAGCAGTTCTTC. Its translation: CASSLGTFNEQFF.

This sequence joins TRBV19 and TRBJ1-2, with unresolved D. Trimming took off 3 bases at V and 0 bases at J, with 8 bases between the two ends. The CDR3 totals 14 residues. The germline V gene encodes CDR1 LNHDA and CDR2 SQIVND (reference sequence). The CDR3 sequence is CASSIRSANYGYTF. In DNA form, the CDR3 reads TGTGCCAGTAGTATCCGTTCAGCTAACTATGGCTACACCTTC.

The V call is TRBV25-1, the J call TRBJ1-2; D is ambiguous. The V gene's germline CDR1 is MGHDK and CDR2 SYGVNS. Between the trimmed V and J ends, which lost 3 bases and 2 bases, there was a span of 7 bases. CDR3 length: 13 amino acids. The CDR3 reads CASSDVGNYGYTF. CDR3 DNA: TGTGCCAGCAGTGATGTAGGGAACTATGGCTACACCTTC.

The rearrangement uses TRBV4-2 and TRBJ1-6, with D unresolved. Germline loops: CDR1 LGHNA, CDR2 YNFKEQ. Trimming left V 1 base short and J 6 bases short, with 4 bases between. The CDR3 contains 13 residues. CDR3 residues: CASSQGANSPLHF. The CDR3 nucleotides read TGTGCCAGCAGCCAAGGTGCTAATTCACCCCTCCACTTT.

This chain links TRBV27 with TRBJ1-2; D possibly corresponds to TRBD1 (6 bases). The CDR3 covers 13 residues. Looked up from germline, CDR1 is MNHEY and CDR2 is SMNVEV (reference sequence). Trimming shortened V by 5 bases and J by 4 bases, and 11 bases separated the two germline ends. CDR3 sequence reads: CASSPDSVYGYTF. In DNA form, the CDR3 reads TGTGCCAGCAGTCCGGACAGTGTCTATGGCTACACCTTC.

V and J are TRBV18 and TRBJ1-4; D remains unclear. The germline CDR1 and CDR2 sequences are KGHSH and LQKENI. The CDR3 is 12 residues long. V lost 6 bases and J lost 6, with 8 bases in between. The CDR3 region is CASSQEDEKLFF. In DNA form, the CDR3 reads TGTGCCAGCTCTCAGGAGGATGAAAAACTGTTTTTT.

The chain links TRBV10-3 to TRBJ2-3; 9 bases align to TRBD2. Germline CDR1 is ENHRY and CDR2 is SYGVKD. V shed 8 bases, J shed 1 base, and the junction held 7 bases outside the gene matches. The CDR3 is made up of 15 amino acids. The DNA for the CDR3 is TGTGCCATCCGGGAGCGGGGGGTCGGCACAGATACGCAGTATTTT. It encodes CAIRERGVGTDTQYF.

The chain recombines TRBV9 with TRBJ2-7; D is unclear. Germline CDR1 SGDLS, CDR2 YYNGEE. The CDR3 has 14 amino acids. Deletions cut 0 bases from V and 0 bases from J, with 7 bases between. The CDR3 DNA is TGTGCCAGCAGCGTAGCGACGGACTCCTACGAGCAGTACTTC. This encodes CASSVATDSYEQYF.

The rearrangement links TRBV28 to TRBJ2-2; D uncertain. In germline, CDR1 is MDHEN, CDR2 SYDVKM. V shed 4 bases and J shed 6 bases, with 9 bases lying between them. The CDR3 is made up of 13 amino acids. The CDR3 DNA sequence: TGTGCCAGCAGTTCTCCGGAGCCCGGGGAGCTGTTTTTT. This encodes CASSSPEPGELFF.

The chain couples TRBV28 to TRBJ2-2, with 8 bases matching TRBD2. In germline, CDR1 is MDHEN, CDR2 SYDVKM. This CDR3 has 17 residues. With 4 bases clipped from V and 7 bases from J, the junction kept 14 bases outside the gene matches. The CDR3: CASSSHGLAVYSGELFF. The CDR3 region has the DNA TGTGCCAGCAGTTCCCACGGACTAGCTGTGTACAGCGGGGAGCTGTTTTTT.

The J gene is TRBJ2-4, the V gene TRBV4-2; D gene ambiguous. Germline CDR1 and CDR2: LGHNA and YNFKEQ. This CDR3 spans 16 amino acids. Deletions cut 0 bases from V and 1 base from J, with 10 bases between. CDR3 protein: CASSQDRTGAKNIQYF. In DNA form, the CDR3 reads TGTGCCAGCAGCCAAGATCGAACGGGTGCCAAAAACATTCAGTACTTC.

In its sample, this clone was seen a few times. This chain links TRBV6-5 with TRBJ1-5, with 7 bases matching TRBD1. The germline V gene has CDR1 MNHEY and CDR2 SVGAGI. Trimming removed 0 bases from V and 2 bases from J; junction bases left unmatched: 1. The CDR3 loop spans 15 amino acids. In DNA, the CDR3 is TGTGCCAGCAGTTACTCGGACAGGCGCAATCAGCCCCAGCATTTT. The encoded protein is CASSYSDRRNQPQHF.

This clone was seen just once. The chain joins TRBV27 to TRBJ2-7; TRBD1 aligns across 9 bases. Germline V gene sequence: CDR1 MNHEY, CDR2 SMNVEV (reference sequence). This CDR3 comprises 15 residues. V lost 5 bases and J lost 7; bases outside the gene matches: 12. In DNA form, the CDR3 reads TGTGCCAGCAGTCTGACAGGGGGGATCTCAGAAGAGCAGTACTTC. This encodes CASSLTGGISEEQYF.

This chain's CDR3 is CACTGDRGHRTNEKLFF. In DNA form, the CDR3 reads TGTGCCTGCACAGGGGACAGGGGGCATCGCACTAATGAAAAACTGTTTTTT. The chain employs TRBV30 and TRBJ1-4; 12 nucleotides line up with TRBD1. The germline V gene encodes CDR1 GTSNPN and CDR2 SVGIG (reference sequence). J gave up 2 bases and V 6 bases, and 10 bases lay outside the gene matches. This CDR3 has 17 amino acids.

The chain carries TRBV9 and TRBJ1-6; the D gene is possibly TRBD1 (5 bases). The CDR3 has 14 amino acids. CDR1 and CDR2 (germline): SGDLS, YYNGEE. V lost 2 bases and J lost 11, with 14 bases in between. CDR3 region: CASSVGGDLAPLHF. The CDR3, as DNA: TGTGCCAGCAGCGTGGGGGGGGATCTGGCACCCCTCCACTTT.

This chain connects TRBV4-1 to TRBJ2-1; weak D call: TRBD2 (6 bases). The CDR3 has 16 amino acids. V lost 6 bases and J 6 bases, leaving 21 bases between the germline ends. Germline assignment: CDR1 MGHRA and CDR2 YSYEKL. The CDR3 bases are TGCGCCAGCAGTCCACGATCGGGGACGCGGGGCAATGAGCAGTTCTTC. It encodes CASSPRSGTRGNEQFF.

The chain recombines TRBV30 with TRBJ1-3, with a possible D match to TRBD1 (6 bases). There are 15 residues in the CDR3. V lost 3 bases and J 1 base, leaving 13 bases between the germline ends. Per the germline V gene, CDR1 is GTSNPN and CDR2 is SVGIG (reference sequence). The CDR3 DNA reads TGTGCCTGGAGGCCCGGGGGCTCGTCTGGAAACACCATATATTTT. Its translation is CAWRPGGSSGNTIYF.

This clone was observed once. Other DNA sequences in the same sample also yield this CDR3. The chain uses TRBV7-9 and TRBJ2-7; D ambiguous. The germline V gene has CDR1 SEHNR and CDR2 FQNEAQ (reference sequence). V shed 3 bases and J shed 7 bases, with 10 bases lying between them. The CDR3 runs to 12 residues. The CDR3 region is CASSLGRSEQYF. CDR3 sequence (DNA): TGTGCCAGCAGCTTGGGCAGGTCGGAGCAGTACTTC.

The sample holds a few counts of this clone. CDR3 nucleotide sequence: TGTGCCTGGAGTAGAGGGGGTGGAAACACCATATATTTT. Amino acids: CAWSRGGGNTIYF. V gene TRBV30 combines with J gene TRBJ1-3; maybe TRBD1 (6 bases). V dropped 2 bases and J dropped 3 bases, with 8 bases sitting between them. The CDR3 covers 13 residues. Germline V gene sequence: CDR1 GTSNPN, CDR2 SVGIG (reference sequence).

The chain links TRBV24-1 to TRBJ2-3; maybe TRBD1 (6 bases). This CDR3 has 16 amino acids. Germline CDR1 reads KGHDR; CDR2 reads SFDVKD. Trimming removed 2 bases from V and 0 bases from J, with 11 bases in between. The CDR3 DNA reads TGTGCCACCAGTGATTCCGGGACACCCAGCACAGATACGCAGTATTTT. Its translation: CATSDSGTPSTDTQYF.

This sequence joins TRBV9 and TRBJ2-7; maybe TRBD2 (5 bases). Trimming pared 5 bases from V and 5 bases from J, leaving 14 bases between. The length of the CDR3 is 13 residues. Germline values: CDR1 SGDLS, CDR2 YYNGEE. The CDR3 region is CASSPRTGNEQYF. CDR3 nucleotides: TGTGCCAGCAGTCCTAGGACTGGTAACGAGCAGTACTTC.